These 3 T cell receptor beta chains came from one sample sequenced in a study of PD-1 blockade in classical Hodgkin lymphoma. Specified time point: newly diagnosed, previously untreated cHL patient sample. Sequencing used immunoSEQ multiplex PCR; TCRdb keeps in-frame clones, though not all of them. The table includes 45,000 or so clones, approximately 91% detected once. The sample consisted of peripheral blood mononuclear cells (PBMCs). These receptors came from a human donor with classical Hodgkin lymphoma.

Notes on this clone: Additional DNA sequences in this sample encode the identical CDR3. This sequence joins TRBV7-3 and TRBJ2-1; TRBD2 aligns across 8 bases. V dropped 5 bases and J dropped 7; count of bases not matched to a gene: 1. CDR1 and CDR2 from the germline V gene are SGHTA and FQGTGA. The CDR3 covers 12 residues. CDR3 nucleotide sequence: TGTGCCAGCAGCACGGGAGGGAATGAGCAGTTCTTC. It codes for CASSTGGNEQFF. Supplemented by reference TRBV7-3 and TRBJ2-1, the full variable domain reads GAGVSQTPSNKVTEKGKYVELRCDPISGHTALYWYRQSLGQGPEFLIYFQGTGAADDSGLPNDRFFAVRPEGSVSTLKIQRTERGDSAVYLCASSTGGNEQFFGPGTRLTVL.

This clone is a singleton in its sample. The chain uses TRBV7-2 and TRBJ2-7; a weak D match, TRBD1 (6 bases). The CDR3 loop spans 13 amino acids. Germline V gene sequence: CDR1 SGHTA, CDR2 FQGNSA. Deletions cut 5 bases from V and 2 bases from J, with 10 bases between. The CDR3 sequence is CASSRGQTYEQYV. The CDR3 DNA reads TGTGCCAGCAGCCGAGGACAGACCTACGAGCAGTACGTC.

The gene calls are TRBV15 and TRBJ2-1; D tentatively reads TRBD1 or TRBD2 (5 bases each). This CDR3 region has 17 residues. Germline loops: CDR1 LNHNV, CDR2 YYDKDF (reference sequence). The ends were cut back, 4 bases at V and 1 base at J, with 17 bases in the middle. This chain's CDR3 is CATSTIYRGESYNEQFF. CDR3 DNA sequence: TGTGCCACCAGCACCATTTATCGGGGCGAGTCCTACAATGAGCAGTTCTTC.